These 28 T cell receptor beta chains were all obtained from the same sample, sequenced in a study of cytomegalovirus exposure and HLA in healthy donors. PCR primers comprised 60 Vbeta and 13 Jbeta primers. Generated by immunoSEQ multiplex PCR, the TCRdb table keeps only in-frame clones and is missing some. Found here are about 150,000 clones, almost 85% of them singletons; the top ten hold roughly 5.2%. Source material: PBMCs. Source of these receptors: a girl aged 10 to 17 in good health and CMV-seropositive.

The chain has TRBV10-2 and TRBJ1-2, with D tentatively TRBD1 (6 bases). The CDR3 spans 13 residues. V gave up 6 bases and J gave up 4 bases, with 12 bases separating them. Germline V gene sequence: CDR1 WSHSY, CDR2 SAAADI. As DNA, the CDR3 is TGCGCCAGCAGGAGGGACACTGGCTATGGCTACACCTTC. Amino acid sequence: CASRRDTGYGYTF.

This clone came up a few times. The chain uses TRBV18 and TRBJ1-2; D is perhaps TRBD1 (5 bases). Per germline, CDR1 KGHSH and CDR2 LQKENI. The CDR3 spans 13 residues. Trimming cost V 3 bases and J 2 bases, with 7 bases left between them. Here the CDR3 DNA reads TGTGCCAGCTCACCCGACAGCAACTATGGCTACACCTTC. Amino acid sequence: CASSPDSNYGYTF.

Only a few counts were recorded for this clone. The chain links TRBV11-2 to TRBJ1-6; tentative D call: TRBD1 (5 bases). Germline CDR1 is SGHAT and CDR2 is FQNNGV. The V and J ends lost 5 bases and 7 bases respectively, with 15 bases between them. CDR3 size: 15 residues. The CDR3 reads CASSPQGLENSPLHF. CDR3 DNA: TGTGCCAGCAGCCCCCAGGGACTGGAGAATTCACCCCTCCACTTT.

The J gene is TRBJ1-1, the V gene TRBV19; 8 nucleotides line up with TRBD1. Germline V gives CDR1 LNHDA, CDR2 SQIVND (reference sequence). V shed 3 bases and J 2 bases; nucleotides not matched to a gene: 8. This CDR3 has 16 amino acids. The CDR3 here is CASSIRRTGLNTEAFF. The CDR3 coding sequence is TGTGCCAGTAGTATTCGTAGGACAGGGCTTAACACTGAAGCTTTCTTT.

This chain links TRBV5-4 with TRBJ2-2; the D gene is possibly TRBD1 (5 bases). The V end was cut by 2 bases, the J end by 0 bases, with 11 bases between. CDR1 SGHNT and CDR2 YYREEE come from the germline V gene (reference sequence). This CDR3 contains 16 residues. CDR3 region: CASSFGSGTNTGELFF. For the CDR3, the DNA is TGTGCCAGCAGCTTTGGGTCAGGGACGAACACCGGGGAGCTGTTTTTT.

The chain links TRBV10-2 to TRBJ1-1; weak D call: TRBD1 (5 bases). Germline CDR1 is WSHSY and CDR2 is SAAADI. V was clipped by 0 bases and J by 10 bases, with 9 bases between them. CDR3 size: 12 residues. CDR3 DNA: TGCGCCAGCAGTGAGTCGGCCGGGGGAGCTTTCTTT. This codes for CASSESAGGAFF.

The J gene is TRBJ2-7, the V gene TRBV5-4, with 9 bases identical to TRBD1. CDR1 is SGHNT, CDR2 YYREEE, per germline (reference sequence). The CDR3 runs 14 residues. Trimming at V came to 4 bases and at J to 5 bases, leaving 7 bases not matched to a gene. The CDR3 DNA reads as TGTGCCAGCAGCCCACAACAGGGGGCCCACGAGCAGTACTTC. This sequence encodes CASSPQQGAHEQYF.

Written as DNA, the CDR3 is TGCGCCAGCAGCTTACCGCGAGCGGGCCTCAAGAATACGCAGTATTTT. Translated: CASSLPRAGLKNTQYF. The chain uses TRBV5-1 and TRBJ2-3; D perhaps matches TRBD2 (6 bases). From germline, CDR1 is SGHRS and CDR2 YFSETQ. The CDR3 loop spans 16 amino acids. The germline V and J ends were trimmed by 2 bases and 7 bases, with 20 bases remaining between them.

This clone was recorded once. The CDR3, as DNA: TGTGCCAGTAGTATGTCAGGGGGCGCGGGAACTGAAGCTTTCTTT. Translating gives CASSMSGGAGTEAFF. This chain uses TRBV19 with TRBJ1-1; 8 bases fit TRBD1. J gave up 5 bases and V 3 bases, and 8 bases lay outside the gene matches. CDR3 size: 15 residues. Per germline, CDR1 LNHDA and CDR2 SQIVND (reference sequence). Together with reference TRBV19 and TRBJ1-1, the CDR3 gives the full variable domain: DGGITQSPKYLFRKEGQNVTLSCEQNLNHDAMYWYRQDPGQGLRLIYYSQIVNDFQKGDIAEGYSVSREKKESFPLTVTSAQKNPTAFYLCASSMSGGAGTEAFFGQGTRLTVV.

The chain is built from TRBV19 and TRBJ1-1; 9 nucleotides agree with TRBD1. Germline trimming cut 7 bases from V and 4 bases from J; bases unmatched to any gene: 10. Germline values: CDR1 LNHDA, CDR2 SQIVND (reference sequence). The CDR3 is made up of 15 amino acids. CDR3 loop: CASTSYGQGFTEAFF. Written as DNA, the CDR3 is TGTGCCAGTACATCTTACGGACAGGGGTTCACTGAAGCTTTCTTT.

This chain uses TRBV19 with TRBJ2-3; 8 nucleotides align to TRBD2. CDR1 is LNHDA and CDR2 is SQIVND in the germline V gene (reference sequence). There are 16 residues in the CDR3. V lost 3 bases to trimming and J lost 1 base; unmatched junction nucleotides: 6. CDR3 in amino acids: CASSMTSVSGTDTQYF. In DNA form, the CDR3 reads TGTGCCAGTAGTATGACTAGCGTCTCTGGCACAGATACGCAGTATTTT. Full variable domain (remainder filled in from reference TRBV19 and TRBJ2-3): DGGITQSPKYLFRKEGQNVTLSCEQNLNHDAMYWYRQDPGQGLRLIYYSQIVNDFQKGDIAEGYSVSREKKESFPLTVTSAQKNPTAFYLCASSMTSVSGTDTQYFGPGTRLTVL.

The chain uses TRBV15 and TRBJ2-3; tentatively, D is TRBD1 (5 bases). The germline CDR1 and CDR2 sequences are LNHNV and YYDKDF (reference sequence). This CDR3 region has 15 residues. V was clipped by 8 bases and J by 4 bases, with 19 bases between them. The CDR3 region is CATANGRVIADTQYF. The CDR3 DNA reads as TGTGCCACCGCCAACGGCAGGGTCATAGCAGATACGCAGTATTTT.

The rearrangement uses TRBV9 and TRBJ2-1; D is uncertain. Germline-derived CDR1 and CDR2 are SGDLS and YYNGEE. V lost 0 bases and J 0 bases, leaving 10 bases between the germline ends. This CDR3 is built from 16 residues. The CDR3 DNA reads as TGTGCCAGCAGCGTAGAAACTCCTAGCTCCTACAATGAGCAGTTCTTC. This sequence encodes CASSVETPSSYNEQFF.

As to this clone: Other DNA sequences in the sample encode the same CDR3. This chain links TRBV7-9 with TRBJ1-1; 7 nucleotides line up with TRBD1. The V gene end was trimmed by 1 base and the J gene end by 7 bases; junction bases not matched to a gene: 0. CDR3 length: 12 residues. Germline CDR1 and CDR2: SEHNR and FQNEAQ (reference sequence). The CDR3 is CASSLGDSEAFF. In DNA, the CDR3 is TGTGCCAGCAGCTTAGGGGACAGTGAAGCTTTCTTT.

The V and J genes are TRBV11-2 and TRBJ2-7; weak D call: TRBD2 (5 bases). V was shortened by 4 bases and J by 4 bases, with 8 bases between the two germline ends. The germline V gene has CDR1 SGHAT and CDR2 FQNNGV. This CDR3 has 12 amino acids. The CDR3 DNA follows: TGTGCCAGCAGCTGGACTGGGTACGAGCAGTACTTC. Protein sequence: CASSWTGYEQYF.

The gene calls are TRBV19 and TRBJ1-2; D may be TRBD1 (5 bases). Germline lookup yields CDR1 LNHDA and CDR2 SQIVND (reference sequence). V was cut by 1 base and J by 2 bases, with 11 bases left in between. This CDR3 is 15 amino acids long. CDR3 DNA: TGTGCCAGTAGTATAGGGACAATAGGCAACTATGGCTACACCTTC. Encoded protein: CASSIGTIGNYGYTF.

This sequence joins TRBV5-1 and TRBJ2-7; 13 nucleotides align to TRBD2. The J segment lost 6 bases and the V segment lost 4 bases, leaving 7 bases of the junction unmatched. CDR1 is SGHRS and CDR2 is YFSETQ in the germline V gene. This CDR3 region has 15 residues. The CDR3 nucleotides are TGCGCCAGCAGCCGGGGACTAGCGGGGTGGGTCGAGCAGTACTTC. It codes for CASSRGLAGWVEQYF.

The chain links TRBV7-2 to TRBJ1-2; D perhaps matches TRBD1 (5 bases). CDR3 length: 13 residues. V lost 6 bases and J 1 base, leaving 9 bases between the germline ends. Germline V gives CDR1 SGHTA, CDR2 FQGNSA. The CDR3: CASSFRVNYGYTF. In DNA form, the CDR3 reads TGTGCCAGCAGTTTCAGGGTTAACTATGGCTACACCTTC.

The rearrangement uses TRBV19 and TRBJ2-7, with 7 bases lining up with TRBD2. Germline CDR1 LNHDA, CDR2 SQIVND (reference sequence). This CDR3 has 13 amino acids. The V segment lost 3 bases and the J segment 4 bases; nucleotides outside the gene matches: 3. The CDR3 here is CASSMTSNYEQYF. The CDR3 nucleotides read TGTGCCAGTAGTATGACTAGCAATTACGAGCAGTACTTC.

This clone has a single count. The chain uses TRBV7-2 and TRBJ2-7; no definite D call. Deletions cut 5 bases from V and 2 bases from J, with 16 bases between. This CDR3 has 15 amino acids. CDR1 is SGHTA and CDR2 is FQGNSA in the germline V gene. CDR3 loop: CASSPPAAPPYEQYF. CDR3 in DNA: TGTGCCAGCAGCCCTCCGGCGGCCCCACCCTACGAGCAGTACTTC.

This clone was seen more than once but under ten times. The V call is TRBV9, the J call TRBJ1-1, with D possibly matching TRBD1 (6 bases). The germline gives CDR1 SGDLS, CDR2 YYNGEE. The V gene lost 0 bases and the J gene lost 11 bases, with 23 bases spanning the gap. The CDR3 covers 16 residues. DNA for the CDR3: TGTGCCAGCAGCGTAGGGGGGGGGACGGGGGCGCGTCCGGCTTTCTTT. Translating gives CASSVGGGTGARPAFF.

This clone was seen a handful of times. The genes are TRBV7-9 and TRBJ1-1, with TRBD1 matching 9 bases. CDR1 is SEHNR, CDR2 FQNEAQ, per germline (reference sequence). Trimming took 8 bases from V and 2 from J; bases not matched to a gene: 12. The CDR3 consists of 16 residues. CDR3 protein: CASDLSRDRVNTEAFF. The CDR3 bases are TGTGCCAGCGACCTGTCCCGGGACAGGGTAAACACTGAAGCTTTCTTT. The entire variable domain, with the rest obtained from reference TRBV7-9 and TRBJ1-1, is as follows: DTGVSQNPRHKITKRGQNVTFRCDPISEHNRLYWYRQTLGQGPEFLTYFQNEAQLEKSRLLSDRFSAERPKGSFSTLEIQRTEQGDSAMYLCASDLSRDRVNTEAFFGQGTRLTVV.

This sequence joins TRBV6-5 and TRBJ1-2, with 8 bases matching TRBD1. Unmatched junction bases numbered 3, after V lost 6 bases and J lost 6 bases. CDR1 and CDR2 from the germline V gene are MNHEY and SVGAGI. This CDR3 has 12 residues. CDR3 sequence: CASSRQGNGYTF. In DNA form, the CDR3 reads TGTGCCAGCAGCCGACAGGGGAATGGCTACACCTTC.

The genes are TRBV5-6 and TRBJ2-1, with TRBD2 identical over 7 bases. CDR1 and CDR2 from the germline V gene are SGHDT and YYEEEE. There are 15 residues in the CDR3. Unmatched junction bases numbered 9, after V lost 2 bases and J lost 7 bases. CDR3 bases: TGTGCCAGCAGCTTTAAGGGATCGGGGGGTAATGAGCAGTTCTTC. Amino acid sequence: CASSFKGSGGNEQFF.

This clone was counted once. CDR3 region: CASSVGGDHYEQYF. The CDR3 region has the DNA TGTGCCAGCAGCGTAGGCGGAGATCACTACGAGCAGTACTTC. The chain recombines TRBV9 with TRBJ2-7; no clear D gene. Germline loops: CDR1 SGDLS, CDR2 YYNGEE. This CDR3 comprises 14 residues. V lost 0 bases and J lost 3, with 10 bases in between.

The chain links TRBV27 to TRBJ2-2; 7 nucleotides agree with TRBD2. The V gene end was trimmed by 7 bases and the J gene end by 4 bases; junction bases not matched to a gene: 12. The CDR3 has 16 amino acids. Germline CDR1 is MNHEY and CDR2 is SMNVEV (reference sequence). The CDR3 sequence is CASIATGTTRTGELFF. CDR3 bases: TGTGCCAGCATTGCGACCGGGACTACCCGCACCGGGGAGCTGTTTTTT.

The chain couples TRBV7-8 to TRBJ1-2, with 11 positions matching TRBD1. The length of the CDR3 is 15 residues. J lost 5 bases, V lost 5 bases, and 7 bases had no gene match. Germline CDR1 SGHVS, CDR2 FQNEAQ. CDR3 amino acids: CASSPIGQGAYGYTF. CDR3 coding DNA: TGTGCCAGCAGCCCAATAGGACAGGGGGCGTATGGCTACACCTTC.

The rearrangement links TRBV11-2 to TRBJ2-1; 7 nucleotides align to TRBD1. The length of the CDR3 is 14 residues. CDR1 is SGHAT and CDR2 is FQNNGV in the germline V gene. V was pared by 7 bases and J by 6 bases, with 9 bases of the junction left unmatched. Written as DNA, the CDR3 is TGTGCCAGCAACCAGGGGGACCCACGCAATGAGCAGTTCTTC. Translation: CASNQGDPRNEQFF. Variable domain in full (rest from reference TRBV11-2 and TRBJ2-1): EAGVAQSPRYKIIEKRQSVAFWCNPISGHATLYWYQQILGQGPKLLIQFQNNGVVDDSQLPKDRFSAERLKGVDSTLKIQPAKLEDSAVYLCASNQGDPRNEQFFGPGTRLTVL.